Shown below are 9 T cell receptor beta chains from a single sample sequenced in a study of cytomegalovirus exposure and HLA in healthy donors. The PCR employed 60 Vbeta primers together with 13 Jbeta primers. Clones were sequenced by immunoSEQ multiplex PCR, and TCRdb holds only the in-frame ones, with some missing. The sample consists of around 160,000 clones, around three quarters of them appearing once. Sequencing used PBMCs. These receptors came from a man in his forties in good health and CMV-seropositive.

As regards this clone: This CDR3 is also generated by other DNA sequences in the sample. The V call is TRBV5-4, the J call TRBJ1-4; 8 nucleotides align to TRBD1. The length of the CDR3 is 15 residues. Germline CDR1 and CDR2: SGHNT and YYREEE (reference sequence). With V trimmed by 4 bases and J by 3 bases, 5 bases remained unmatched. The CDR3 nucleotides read TGTGCCAGCAGCACAGGACAGGGAGCTAATGAAAAACTGTTTTTT. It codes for CASSTGQGANEKLFF.

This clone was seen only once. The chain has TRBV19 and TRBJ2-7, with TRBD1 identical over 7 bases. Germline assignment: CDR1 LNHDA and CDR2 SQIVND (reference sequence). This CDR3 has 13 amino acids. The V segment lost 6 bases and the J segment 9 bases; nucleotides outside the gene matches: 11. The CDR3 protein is CASRRTGARRQYF. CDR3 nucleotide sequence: TGTGCCAGTAGAAGGACAGGAGCCCGGAGGCAGTACTTC.

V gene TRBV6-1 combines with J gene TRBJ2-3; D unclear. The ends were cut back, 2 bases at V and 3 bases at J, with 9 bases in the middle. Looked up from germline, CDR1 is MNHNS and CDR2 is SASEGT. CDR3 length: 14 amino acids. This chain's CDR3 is CASSESLITDTQYF. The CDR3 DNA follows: TGTGCCAGCAGTGAAAGTCTAATAACAGATACGCAGTATTTT.

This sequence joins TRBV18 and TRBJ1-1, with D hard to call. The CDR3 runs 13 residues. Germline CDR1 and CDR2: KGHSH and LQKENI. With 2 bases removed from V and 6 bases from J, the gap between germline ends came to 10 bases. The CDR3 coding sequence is TGTGCCAGCTCACCATATGTATCCCCTGAAGCTTTCTTT. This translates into CASSPYVSPEAFF.

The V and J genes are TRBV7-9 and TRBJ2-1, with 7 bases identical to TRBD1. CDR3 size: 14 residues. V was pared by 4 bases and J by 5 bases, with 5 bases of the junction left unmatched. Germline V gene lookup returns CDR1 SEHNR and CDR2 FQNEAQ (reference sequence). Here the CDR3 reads CASSSSGTDNEQFF. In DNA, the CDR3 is TGTGCCAGCAGCTCATCCGGGACAGACAATGAGCAGTTCTTC.

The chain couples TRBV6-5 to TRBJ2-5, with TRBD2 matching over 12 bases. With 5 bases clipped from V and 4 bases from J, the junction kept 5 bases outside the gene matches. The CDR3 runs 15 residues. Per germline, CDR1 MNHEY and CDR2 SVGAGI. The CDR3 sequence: CASSAGLAGRETQYF. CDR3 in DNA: TGTGCCAGCAGTGCCGGACTAGCGGGAAGAGAGACCCAGTACTTC.

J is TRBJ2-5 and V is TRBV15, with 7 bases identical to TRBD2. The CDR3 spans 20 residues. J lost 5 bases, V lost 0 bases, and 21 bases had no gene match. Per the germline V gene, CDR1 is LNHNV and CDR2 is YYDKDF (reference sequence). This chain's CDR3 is CATSRDAGPGGGVLGETQYF. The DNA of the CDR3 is TGTGCCACCAGCAGAGATGCAGGGCCCGGGGGAGGGGTCCTGGGGGAGACCCAGTACTTC.

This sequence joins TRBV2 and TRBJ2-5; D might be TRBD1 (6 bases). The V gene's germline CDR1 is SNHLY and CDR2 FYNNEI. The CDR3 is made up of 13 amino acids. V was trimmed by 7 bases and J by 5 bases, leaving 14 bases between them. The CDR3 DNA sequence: TGTGCCAGCACAAGGGGGAGAGGGGAGACCCAGTACTTC. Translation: CASTRGRGETQYF. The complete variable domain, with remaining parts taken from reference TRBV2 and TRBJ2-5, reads EPEVTQTPSHQVTQMGQEVILRCVPISNHLYFYWYRQILGQKVEFLVSFYNNEISEKSEIFDDQFSVERPDGSNFTLKIRSTKLEDSAMYFCASTRGRGETQYFGPGTRLLVL.

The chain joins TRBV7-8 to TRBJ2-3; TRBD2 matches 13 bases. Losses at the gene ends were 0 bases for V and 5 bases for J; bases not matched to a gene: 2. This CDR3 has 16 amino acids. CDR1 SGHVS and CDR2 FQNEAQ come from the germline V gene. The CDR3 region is CASSLAGLAGRDTQYF. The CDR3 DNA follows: TGTGCCAGCAGCTTAGCGGGACTAGCGGGGCGAGATACGCAGTATTTT.